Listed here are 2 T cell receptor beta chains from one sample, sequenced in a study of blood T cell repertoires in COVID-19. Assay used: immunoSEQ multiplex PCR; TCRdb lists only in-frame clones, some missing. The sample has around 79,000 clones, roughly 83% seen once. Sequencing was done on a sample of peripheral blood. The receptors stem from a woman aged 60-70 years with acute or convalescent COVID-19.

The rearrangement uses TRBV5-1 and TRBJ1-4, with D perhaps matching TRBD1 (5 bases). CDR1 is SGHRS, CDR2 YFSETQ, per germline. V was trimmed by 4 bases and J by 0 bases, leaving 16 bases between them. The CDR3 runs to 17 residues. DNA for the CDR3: TGCGCCAGCAGCCCCCGGGGGGGAATGGCAACTAATGAAAAACTGTTTTTT. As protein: CASSPRGGMATNEKLFF.

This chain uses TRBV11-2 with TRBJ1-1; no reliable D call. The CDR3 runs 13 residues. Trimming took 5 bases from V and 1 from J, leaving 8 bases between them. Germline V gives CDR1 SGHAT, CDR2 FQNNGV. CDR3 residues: CASSPGGNTEAFF. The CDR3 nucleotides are TGTGCCAGCAGCCCCGGAGGGAACACTGAAGCTTTCTTT.